The 32 T cell receptor beta chains below all came from one sample that was sequenced in a study of T cell responses to AZD1222 COVID-19 vaccine. Sequenced by immunoSEQ multiplex PCR; TCRdb stores in-frame clones only, minus some. In the table there are roughly 99,000 clones, more than 80% of which are singletons. The material sequenced was peripheral blood, taken on day 0 of AZD1222 vaccination. Source of these receptors: an adult in good health.

The chain couples TRBV6-2 or TRBV6-3 to TRBJ2-7, with D perhaps matching TRBD1 (6 bases). This CDR3 contains 14 residues. CDR1 and CDR2 from the germline V gene are MNHEY and SVGEGT. Trimming removed 2 bases from V and 1 base from J, with 9 bases in between. As DNA, the CDR3 is TGTGCCAGCAGTTACCTGACAGGTTCCTACGAGCAGTACTTC. This gives the protein CASSYLTGSYEQYF.

This rearrangement joins TRBV9 to TRBJ1-5, with D tentatively TRBD1 (6 bases). CDR3 length: 15 amino acids. Trimming removed 0 bases from V and 4 bases from J, with 11 bases in between. Germline V gene lookup returns CDR1 SGDLS and CDR2 YYNGEE. In DNA, the CDR3 is TGTGCCAGCAGCGTAGCGGGGAGGGGGAATCAGCCCCAGCATTTT. Translated, it gives CASSVAGRGNQPQHF.

This sequence joins TRBV7-3 and TRBJ1-6; D is undetermined. Germline CDR1 SGHTA, CDR2 FQGTGA. The V and J ends lost 3 bases and 7 bases respectively, with 7 bases between them. The CDR3 runs 13 residues. CDR3 in amino acids: CASSFDGNSPLHF. CDR3 DNA sequence: TGTGCCAGCAGCTTTGACGGGAATTCACCCCTCCACTTT. The entire variable domain, with the rest obtained from reference TRBV7-3 and TRBJ1-6, is as follows: GAGVSQTPSNKVTEKGKYVELRCDPISGHTALYWYRQSLGQGPEFLIYFQGTGAADDSGLPNDRFFAVRPEGSVSTLKIQRTERGDSAVYLCASSFDGNSPLHFGNGTRLTVT.

V usage is TRBV28 and J usage is TRBJ2-3, with D possibly being TRBD2 (6 bases). CDR3 length equals 14 residues. V was cut by 3 bases and J by 6 bases, with 13 bases left in between. Per germline, CDR1 MDHEN and CDR2 SYDVKM. CDR3 residues: CASSFGGLGDTQYF. The DNA for the CDR3 is TGTGCCAGCAGTTTTGGGGGACTGGGCGATACGCAGTATTTT.

This clone was observed once. J is TRBJ2-2 and V is TRBV7-2; D call uncertain. V was shortened by 3 bases and J by 2 bases, with 7 bases between the two germline ends. Germline CDR1 SGHTA, CDR2 FQGNSA. CDR3 length: 14 amino acids. The CDR3 DNA sequence: TGTGCCAGCAGCTTGGGTGGAAACACCGGGGAGCTGTTTTTT. Encoded protein: CASSLGGNTGELFF.

The chain joins TRBV20-1 to TRBJ2-3, with unresolved D. V was shortened by 5 bases and J by 5 bases, with 8 bases between the two germline ends. This CDR3 has 11 amino acids. Germline CDR1 is DFQATT and CDR2 is SNEGSKA (reference sequence). CDR3 protein: CSARAEDTQYF. The CDR3 DNA reads TGCAGTGCTCGAGCAGAAGATACGCAGTATTTT.

The chain joins TRBV28 to TRBJ2-2; D possibly corresponds to TRBD1 (6 bases). Germline lookup yields CDR1 MDHEN and CDR2 SYDVKM. The V end lost 4 bases, the J end lost 1 base, and 13 bases lay between the germline ends. The CDR3 loop spans 16 amino acids. The CDR3 DNA reads TGTGCCAGCAGTTCGATGAGGGGGAGGAACACCGGGGAGCTGTTTTTT. The encoded protein is CASSSMRGRNTGELFF.

This clone appeared a single time. The genes are TRBV7-2 and TRBJ2-7; D is possibly TRBD2 (7 bases). This CDR3 comprises 14 residues. The V end was cut by 5 bases, the J end by 3 bases, with 14 bases between. CDR1 SGHTA and CDR2 FQGNSA come from the germline V gene. CDR3 nucleotides: TGTGCCAGCAGCCCCCAGGGGAGGGGCTACGAGCAGTACTTC. Translation gives CASSPQGRGYEQYF.

The gene calls are TRBV30 and TRBJ2-4; TRBD2 aligns across 7 bases. Germline V CDR1 and CDR2: GTSNPN, SVGIG (reference sequence). Trimming took 0 bases from V and 0 from J; bases not matched to a gene: 2. The CDR3 loop spans 15 amino acids. CDR3 sequence: CAWSVLAGAKNIQYF. The CDR3 DNA is TGTGCCTGGAGTGTATTAGCGGGAGCCAAAAACATTCAGTACTTC.

The genes are TRBV4-1 and TRBJ2-3; no clear D. The CDR3 has 15 residues. Per the germline V gene, CDR1 is MGHRA and CDR2 is YSYEKL. The V end was cut by 1 base, the J end by 4 bases, with 12 bases between. In nucleotides, the CDR3 is TGCGCCAGCAGCCAAGGGGCCGGTGGCCCAGATACGCAGTATTTT. This encodes CASSQGAGGPDTQYF.

This clone appeared once. The V call is TRBV4-2, the J call TRBJ2-7; 7 nucleotides line up with TRBD1. The CDR3 has 17 amino acids. Trimming took 0 bases from V and 1 from J; bases not matched to a gene: 9. Per the germline V gene, CDR1 is LGHNA and CDR2 is YNFKEQ. CDR3 sequence (DNA): TGTGCCAGCAGCCAAGAAGGGGCAGGGGGTGGGTCCTACGAGCAGTACTTC. Translated, it gives CASSQEGAGGGSYEQYF.

The V and J genes are TRBV5-4 and TRBJ1-5; a possible D gene is TRBD1 (5 bases). CDR3 size: 15 residues. In germline, CDR1 is SGHNT, CDR2 YYREEE (reference sequence). The germline V and J ends were trimmed by 3 bases and 4 bases, with 14 bases remaining between them. For the CDR3, the DNA is TGTGCCAGCAGCTCCGGGGGAAGGCGGAATCAGCCCCAGCATTTT. Amino acids: CASSSGGRRNQPQHF.

The chain employs TRBV19 and TRBJ1-5, with TRBD1 as a possible D gene (5 bases). Germline lookup yields CDR1 LNHDA and CDR2 SQIVND (reference sequence). Trimming removed 3 bases from V and 4 bases from J, with 10 bases in between. The CDR3 contains 14 residues. In DNA, the CDR3 is TGTGCCAGTAGTATTTGGGGCCCGAATCAGCCCCAGCATTTT. It is translated as CASSIWGPNQPQHF.

This rearrangement joins TRBV9 to TRBJ2-7, with 7 bases lining up with TRBD2. The CDR3 is 14 residues long. The junction had 6 bases not matched to a gene; V was cut back by 0 bases and J by 6 bases. Per germline, CDR1 SGDLS and CDR2 YYNGEE. In DNA, the CDR3 is TGTGCCAGCAGCGTAGCCGCTAGCGGAGGCGAGCAGTACTTC. It translates to CASSVAASGGEQYF.

In nucleotides, the CDR3 is TGTGCCACCAGTATGCCCGGTGAGCAGTTCTTC. It translates to CATSMPGEQFF. The gene calls are TRBV19 and TRBJ2-1; unclear D gene. V was shortened by 10 bases and J by 9 bases, with 13 bases between the two germline ends. The CDR3 is made up of 11 amino acids. Germline CDR1 reads LNHDA; CDR2 reads SQIVND (reference sequence).

This chain links TRBV2 with TRBJ1-5; D gene unclear. The CDR3 runs to 17 residues. CDR1 is SNHLY, CDR2 FYNNEI, per germline. Trimming cost V 1 base and J 3 bases, with 16 bases left between them. CDR3 residues: CASSEGSTAGVNQPQHF. The CDR3 DNA is TGTGCCAGCAGTGAAGGGTCCACCGCCGGAGTCAATCAGCCCCAGCATTTT.

This chain connects TRBV7-9 to TRBJ2-3; D remains ambiguous. With 5 bases removed from V and 2 bases from J, the gap between germline ends came to 14 bases. Germline CDR1 and CDR2: SEHNR and FQNEAQ (reference sequence). CDR3 length equals 15 residues. The CDR3 DNA follows: TGTGCCAGCAGCCTACCGGGCGGAACCACAGATACGCAGTATTTT. Its translation: CASSLPGGTTDTQYF.

This chain joins TRBV20-1 and TRBJ1-2; unclear D gene. Trimming removed 3 bases from V and 0 bases from J, with 2 bases in between. CDR1 and CDR2 (germline): DFQATT, SNEGSKA (reference sequence). The CDR3 is 11 residues long. This chain's CDR3 is CSASPNYGYTF. Here the CDR3 DNA reads TGCAGTGCTAGTCCTAACTATGGCTACACCTTC.

This clone was found a few times. CDR3 in DNA: TGTGCCAGCAGCCCGATGGGACAGGGGAGGGGGATGAACACCGGGGAGCTGTTTTTT. As protein: CASSPMGQGRGMNTGELFF. The rearrangement joins TRBV3-1 (or the pseudogene TRBV3-2) to TRBJ2-2; the match to TRBD1 covers 10 bases. This CDR3 contains 19 residues. Looked up from germline, CDR1 is LGHDT and CDR2 is YNNKEL (reference sequence). V shed 4 bases, J shed 1 base, and the junction held 12 bases outside the gene matches.

V and J are TRBV5-1 and TRBJ2-7; 11 nucleotides agree with TRBD2. Trimming at V came to 4 bases and at J to 1 base, leaving 4 bases not matched to a gene. CDR1 and CDR2 from the germline V gene are SGHRS and YFSETQ. The CDR3 runs to 15 residues. For the CDR3, the DNA is TGCGCCAGCAGCCCGACTAGCGGGGTTTCCTACGAGCAGTACTTC. Translation: CASSPTSGVSYEQYF.

V and J are TRBV5-6 and TRBJ2-7; 7 bases fit TRBD2. CDR3 length equals 14 residues. V gave up 4 bases and J gave up 2 bases; unmatched junction bases: 6. Germline loops: CDR1 SGHDT, CDR2 YYEEEE. The CDR3 protein is CASSRPSGTYEQYF. CDR3 DNA: TGTGCCAGCAGCAGGCCTAGCGGAACCTACGAGCAGTACTTC.

This clone was found once. The V gene is TRBV5-1, the J gene TRBJ1-1; D unclear. CDR1 is SGHRS and CDR2 is YFSETQ in the germline V gene. The CDR3 loop spans 16 amino acids. The V and J ends lost 3 bases and 3 bases respectively, with 18 bases between them. The CDR3 DNA reads as TGCGCCAGCAGCTCTCTCCCCACGACACCCTACACTGAAGCTTTCTTT. Residues: CASSSLPTTPYTEAFF.

The CDR3 region has the DNA TGTGCCAGCAGCCTCTGGTTGGGCGGGAGCTCTGACGGGGAGCTGTTTTTT. Its translation is CASSLWLGGSSDGELFF. The J gene is TRBJ2-2, the V gene TRBV7-9, with 7 bases lining up with TRBD2. V lost 5 bases, J lost 7 bases, and 16 bases stayed unmatched. CDR1 and CDR2 (germline): SEHNR, FQNEAQ (reference sequence). The CDR3 spans 17 residues. The full variable domain, rest sourced from reference TRBV7-9 and TRBJ2-2, is DTGVSQNPRHKITKRGQNVTFRCDPISEHNRLYWYRQTLGQGPEFLTYFQNEAQLEKSRLLSDRFSAERPKGSFSTLEIQRTEQGDSAMYLCASSLWLGGSSDGELFFGEGSRLTVL.

The V gene is TRBV5-1, the J gene TRBJ2-3; 8 positions match TRBD1. The V gene's germline CDR1 is SGHRS and CDR2 YFSETQ. Unmatched junction bases numbered 14, after V lost 4 bases and J lost 4 bases. This CDR3 contains 17 residues. The CDR3 sequence: CASSVVATGGWPDTQYF. In DNA, the CDR3 is TGCGCCAGCAGCGTCGTCGCAACAGGGGGGTGGCCAGATACGCAGTATTTT.

In this sample, this clone turned up once. This chain connects TRBV7-2 to TRBJ2-5, with 8 nucleotides matching TRBD1. CDR3 length: 15 amino acids. With V trimmed by 5 bases and J by 3 bases, 8 bases remained unmatched. The germline V gene encodes CDR1 SGHTA and CDR2 FQGNSA. The CDR3 coding sequence is TGTGCCAGCAGCGTCTGGACAGGGAACGAAGAGACCCAGTACTTC. It yields the protein CASSVWTGNEETQYF.

The V call is TRBV21-1, the J call TRBJ2-1. TRBV21-1 is assigned pseudogene status. This CDR3 contains 15 residues. The CDR3 reads CASSGGQGNFGEQFF. Here the CDR3 DNA reads TGTGCCAGCAGCGGGGGGCAGGGGAATTTTGGTGAGCAGTTCTTC.

V usage is TRBV5-1 and J usage is TRBJ1-2, with D tentatively TRBD1 (5 bases). The CDR3 loop spans 14 amino acids. Trimming left V 3 bases short and J 6 bases short, with 15 bases between. The V gene's germline CDR1 is SGHRS and CDR2 YFSETQ. CDR3 loop: CASSSGFPVDGYTF. The CDR3 DNA reads as TGCGCCAGCAGCTCAGGGTTTCCCGTAGATGGCTACACCTTC.

The gene calls are TRBV6-5 and TRBJ2-7, with D perhaps matching TRBD1 or TRBD2 (6 bases each). Germline CDR1 is MNHEY and CDR2 is SVGAGI. Between the trimmed V and J ends, which lost 0 bases and 3 bases, there was a span of 9 bases. The CDR3 is 14 residues long. CDR3 DNA: TGTGCCAGCAGTTACTCGAAGGGGGGCTACGAGCAGTACTTC. Residues: CASSYSKGGYEQYF.

V gene TRBV19 combines with J gene TRBJ1-5; D unresolved. CDR3 length: 15 amino acids. Per the germline V gene, CDR1 is LNHDA and CDR2 is SQIVND (reference sequence). V lost 5 bases and J 0 bases, leaving 11 bases between the germline ends. The CDR3 region is CASSPLGSSNQPQHF. The DNA of the CDR3 is TGTGCCAGTAGTCCCCTGGGTTCTAGCAATCAGCCCCAGCATTTT.

This rearrangement joins TRBV5-1 to TRBJ2-5; D possibly matches TRBD1 or TRBD2 (6 bases each). Trimming left V 5 bases short and J 5 bases short, with 19 bases between. The CDR3 covers 15 residues. Germline loops: CDR1 SGHRS, CDR2 YFSETQ. The CDR3 protein is CASRLGRGRLETQYF. The DNA for the CDR3 is TGCGCCAGCAGATTAGGACGGGGGCGATTGGAGACCCAGTACTTC. Filled out from reference TRBV5-1 and TRBJ2-5, the complete variable domain reads KAGVTQTPRYLIKTRGQQVTLSCSPISGHRSVSWYQQTPGQGLQFLFEYFSETQRNKGNFPGRFSGRQFSNSRSEMNVSTLELGDSALYLCASRLGRGRLETQYFGPGTRLLVL.

This chain connects TRBV28 to TRBJ1-2; perhaps TRBD1 as D (5 bases). The germline V gene has CDR1 MDHEN and CDR2 SYDVKM. Between the trimmed V and J ends, which lost 6 bases and 8 bases, there was a span of 19 bases. The CDR3 loop spans 14 amino acids. The CDR3 DNA is TGTGCCAGCAGACCCTCTACGGAGGGGAACGGCTACACCTTC. It yields the protein CASRPSTEGNGYTF.

This clone was seen a few times. The chain couples TRBV7-9 to TRBJ2-1; D perhaps matches TRBD2 (5 bases). Germline CDR1 is SEHNR and CDR2 is FQNEAQ (reference sequence). This CDR3 spans 16 amino acids. The germline V and J ends were trimmed by 5 bases and 0 bases, with 14 bases remaining between them. CDR3 protein: CASSRAERRSYNEQFF. CDR3 in DNA: TGTGCCAGCAGCCGCGCCGAGCGGCGCTCCTACAATGAGCAGTTCTTC.